This T cell receptor beta chain was sequenced in a study of blood T cells in healthy people across ages. Points from the study as a whole: Lack of knowledge of donor CMV status possibly confounded expanded clonotype changes. The percentage of naive T cells correlated strongly with TCR beta diversity.

On this clonotype: Its specificity is unknown.

Through a sample-barcoded 5' primer and a J-beta primer mix, a second PCR was run for roughly 7 to 12 cycles. The authors tagged each cDNA molecule using a template-switch adaptor with 12 random nucleotides. TCRdb processed the 5' RACE reads anew with MiXCR; each CDR3 protein has one entry. The sample has more than 800,000 distinct CDR3 sequences, 25% to 35% seen once. The CDR3 is 16 residues long. The junction had 9 bases not matched to a gene; V was cut back by 4 bases and J by 5 bases. Germline V lookup: CDR1 SGHNT, CDR2 YYREEE (reference sequence). The V call is TRBV5-4, the J call TRBJ2-1, with TRBD1 identical over 10 bases. Sequencing was carried out using blood. The receptor was derived from a woman over 75 in good health. The CDR3 coding sequence is TGTGCCAGCAGCCGACCCGGGACAGGGGAAAACAATGAGCAGTTCTTC. Its translation: CASSRPGTGENNEQFF.